The 22 T cell receptor beta chains in this list originate from one sample, sequenced in a study of shared clonotypes between healthy human individuals. Naive CD8 cells, CD45RO-negative and positively selected for CCR7, excluded terminally differentiated effector memory CD45RA+ cells. TCRdb keeps only in-frame clones here, not all; method: immunoSEQ multiplex PCR. This table holds a few million clones, roughly 93% found once. Sequenced: naive CD8+ T cells from PBMCs. The receptors here all came from a man younger than 30 in good health. Some clones in this sample may be carry-over from other donors' samples.

This chain connects TRBV5-4 to TRBJ2-7; D is possibly TRBD1 (6 bases). Germline V lookup: CDR1 SGHNT, CDR2 YYREEE (reference sequence). This CDR3 spans 14 amino acids. The V end was cut by 4 bases, the J end by 1 base, with 12 bases between. CDR3 sequence: CASSHFGQSYEQYF. DNA for the CDR3: TGTGCCAGCAGCCATTTTGGACAGTCCTACGAGCAGTACTTC.

The genes are TRBV7-8 and TRBJ2-7; a possible D gene is TRBD1 (6 bases). The CDR3 is 17 residues long. V lost 5 bases and J 0 bases, leaving 20 bases between the germline ends. CDR1 SGHVS and CDR2 FQNEAQ come from the germline V gene. This CDR3 is CASSAPGVGGSSYEQYF. DNA of the CDR3: TGTGCCAGCAGCGCCCCGGGCGTAGGGGGTTCCTCCTACGAGCAGTACTTC.

The chain couples TRBV9 to TRBJ2-3; D may match TRBD1 or TRBD2 (6 bases each). Germline assignment: CDR1 SGDLS and CDR2 YYNGEE. There are 15 residues in the CDR3. Trimming left V 1 base short and J 6 bases short, with 15 bases between. CDR3 nucleotide sequence: TGTGCCAGCAGCGTATGGGGACATGGGGGGGATACGCAGTATTTT. It translates to CASSVWGHGGDTQYF.

V gene TRBV19 combines with J gene TRBJ2-1; the match to TRBD2 covers 14 bases. The CDR3 length is 19 residues. V dropped 1 base and J dropped 4; count of bases not matched to a gene: 9. Germline V gene lookup returns CDR1 LNHDA and CDR2 SQIVND (reference sequence). The CDR3 sequence: CASSIVGGTSGSEYNEQFF. The CDR3 region has the DNA TGTGCCAGTAGTATAGTAGGGGGGACTAGCGGGAGTGAGTACAATGAGCAGTTCTTC.

The gene calls are TRBV4-3 and TRBJ1-2, with D possibly TRBD1 on 6 matching bases. The CDR3 is made up of 15 amino acids. The V end was cut by 0 bases, the J end by 3 bases, with 11 bases between. Germline lookup yields CDR1 LGHNA and CDR2 YSLEER. The CDR3 reads CASSQDRHRDYGYTF. In DNA form, the CDR3 reads TGCGCCAGCAGCCAAGATCGCCACAGGGACTATGGCTACACCTTC.

This chain connects TRBV5-6 to TRBJ2-1; no reliable D call. Germline V lookup: CDR1 SGHDT, CDR2 YYEEEE. CDR3 length: 15 residues. Trimming pared 1 base from V and 8 bases from J, leaving 16 bases between. The CDR3 nucleotides read TGTGCCAGCAGCTTGTTGGAGTACACTGTCTATGAGCAGTTCTTC. Translating gives CASSLLEYTVYEQFF.

The V call is TRBV7-9, the J call TRBJ1-2, with D possibly matching TRBD1 (6 bases). The CDR3 extends over 15 amino acids. V was pared by 2 bases and J by 6 bases, with 16 bases between. From germline, CDR1 is SEHNR and CDR2 FQNEAQ (reference sequence). CDR3 region: CASSLLASGADGYTF. DNA of the CDR3: TGTGCCAGCAGCTTACTTGCCTCAGGGGCGGATGGCTACACCTTC.

The chain combines TRBV4-1 with TRBJ2-5; D possibly corresponds to TRBD2 (6 bases). Germline V gene data show CDR1 as MGHRA and CDR2 as YSYEKL. This CDR3 spans 16 amino acids. V was pared by 4 bases and J by 2 bases, with 17 bases between. CDR3 loop: CASSPKVGTPQETQYF. CDR3 sequence (DNA): TGCGCCAGCAGCCCCAAGGTAGGGACTCCACAAGAGACCCAGTACTTC.

The chain uses TRBV6-6 and TRBJ1-1, with D unresolved. The CDR3 extends over 13 amino acids. Germline V lookup: CDR1 MNHNY, CDR2 SVGAGI (reference sequence). Between the trimmed V and J ends, which lost 7 bases and 4 bases, there was a span of 13 bases. The CDR3 spells CASTPGYGTEAFF. Here the CDR3 DNA reads TGTGCCAGCACCCCGGGGTATGGCACTGAAGCTTTCTTT.

The chain links TRBV11-2 to TRBJ1-1, with TRBD1 matching over 9 bases. The CDR3 covers 14 residues. The J segment lost 8 bases and the V segment lost 0 bases, leaving 4 bases of the junction unmatched. CDR1 SGHAT and CDR2 FQNNGV come from the germline V gene. This CDR3 is CASSLDPGQGEAFF. As DNA, the CDR3 is TGTGCCAGCAGCTTAGATCCGGGACAGGGCGAAGCTTTCTTT.

The rearrangement uses TRBV28 and TRBJ2-1; possible D gene TRBD2, 5 bases. The germline gives CDR1 MDHEN, CDR2 SYDVKM. The CDR3 runs 18 residues. Deletions cut 5 bases from V and 4 bases from J, with 24 bases between. The CDR3: CASSPLYLDSARYNEQFF. CDR3 nucleotides: TGTGCCAGCAGTCCCCTTTACTTGGATAGCGCCCGTTACAATGAGCAGTTCTTC.

The rearrangement links TRBV11-2 to TRBJ2-1; 8 nucleotides align to TRBD2. The germline gives CDR1 SGHAT, CDR2 FQNNGV. The CDR3 totals 16 residues. V lost 3 bases to trimming and J lost 1 base; unmatched junction nucleotides: 5. CDR3 nucleotides: TGTGCCAGCAGCTTGGGGCGGGAGGAATCCTACAATGAGCAGTTCTTC. Translating it yields CASSLGREESYNEQFF.

The chain is built from TRBV7-2 and TRBJ2-7; 8 bases fit TRBD2. The germline V gene encodes CDR1 SGHTA and CDR2 FQGNSA. CDR3 length: 16 amino acids. The junction had 7 bases not matched to a gene; V was cut back by 1 base and J by 2 bases. The CDR3 nucleotides read TGTGCCAGCAGCTTAGTGCTAGCGGGTGCGGCCTACGAGCAGTACTTC. Translating it yields CASSLVLAGAAYEQYF.

The genes are TRBV28 and TRBJ2-5; possibly TRBD2 for D (6 bases). Trimming removed 3 bases from V and 10 bases from J, with 24 bases in between. This CDR3 is built from 16 residues. Germline V lookup: CDR1 MDHEN, CDR2 SYDVKM. Written as DNA, the CDR3 is TGTGCCAGCAGTTTGGCACGGGACTTCCTCCGGTGGATCCAGTACTTC. Its protein product is CASSLARDFLRWIQYF.

This clone came up a few times. The CDR3 nucleotides are TGTGCCAGCAGACTTGGCGGAACGGCCTACAATGAGCAGTTCTTC. Amino acid sequence: CASRLGGTAYNEQFF. The chain couples TRBV6-5 to TRBJ2-1; D unclear. Trimming took off 6 bases at V and 2 bases at J, with 14 bases between the two ends. CDR3 length: 15 residues. Per the germline V gene, CDR1 is MNHEY and CDR2 is SVGAGI.

This clone came up once. This chain uses TRBV7-9 with TRBJ2-3; D is perhaps TRBD1 or TRBD2 (5 bases each). Per germline, CDR1 SEHNR and CDR2 FQNEAQ (reference sequence). V gave up 6 bases and J gave up 2 bases, with 21 bases separating them. The CDR3 is made up of 17 amino acids. The CDR3 loop reads CASRGHGASGVTDTQYF. The CDR3 nucleotides read TGTGCCAGCAGGGGGCATGGTGCCTCCGGGGTCACAGATACGCAGTATTTT.

The chain combines TRBV13 with TRBJ2-7; D unclear. Germline CDR1 reads PRHDT; CDR2 reads FYEKMQ (reference sequence). V lost 4 bases and J 2 bases, leaving 15 bases between the germline ends. The CDR3 sequence is 15 residues long. The CDR3 DNA reads TGTGCCAGCAGCTCCCCAGACGGGCCGACCTACGAGCAGTACTTC. This encodes CASSSPDGPTYEQYF.

The rearrangement uses TRBV7-3 and TRBJ2-2, with D possibly matching TRBD2 (6 bases). The CDR3 runs 17 residues. Germline V gives CDR1 SGHTA, CDR2 FQGTGA. The germline V and J ends were trimmed by 5 bases and 3 bases, with 19 bases remaining between them. Here the CDR3 reads CASSLTRGGEDTGELFF. CDR3 sequence (DNA): TGTGCCAGCAGCCTGACTAGGGGCGGGGAGGACACCGGGGAGCTGTTTTTT.

The chain combines TRBV5-1 with TRBJ1-1; 7 bases agree with TRBD1. CDR3 length: 14 amino acids. Germline V gene lookup returns CDR1 SGHRS and CDR2 YFSETQ. V gave up 4 bases and J gave up 2 bases; unmatched junction bases: 5. CDR3: CASSIDRANTEAFF. DNA for the CDR3: TGCGCCAGCAGCATAGACAGGGCTAACACTGAAGCTTTCTTT.

The chain joins TRBV11-2 to TRBJ1-1, with D unresolved. Germline V CDR1 and CDR2: SGHAT, FQNNGV. Trimming left V 3 bases short and J 1 base short, with 12 bases between. This CDR3 region has 15 residues. The CDR3 is CASSFPVGENTEAFF. CDR3 sequence (DNA): TGTGCCAGCAGCTTTCCTGTTGGGGAGAACACTGAAGCTTTCTTT.

This clone was picked up one time. The chain joins TRBV29-1 to TRBJ1-2; no clear D gene. The germline gives CDR1 SQVTM, CDR2 ANQGSEA. The CDR3 runs 13 residues. Trimming shortened V by 3 bases and J by 7 bases, and 15 bases separated the two germline ends. The CDR3 coding sequence is TGCAGCGTTGACCCCCCCGGCTTCGGTGGCTACACCTTC. The encoded protein is CSVDPPGFGGYTF.

The table lists this clone with a count of one. Written as DNA, the CDR3 is TGTGCCAGCAGCACTTCCTCGAGTGCTTACAATGAGCAGTTCTTC. This translates into CASSTSSSAYNEQFF. V gene TRBV7-2 combines with J gene TRBJ2-1, with D uncertain. This CDR3 has 15 residues. Between the trimmed V and J ends, which lost 5 bases and 4 bases, there was a span of 15 bases. Germline V gives CDR1 SGHTA, CDR2 FQGNSA.